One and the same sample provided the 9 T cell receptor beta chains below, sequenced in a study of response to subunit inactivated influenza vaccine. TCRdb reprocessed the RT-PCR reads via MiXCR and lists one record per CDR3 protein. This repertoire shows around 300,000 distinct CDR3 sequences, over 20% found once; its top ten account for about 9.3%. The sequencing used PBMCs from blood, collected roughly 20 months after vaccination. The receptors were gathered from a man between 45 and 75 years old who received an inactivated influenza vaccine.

Written as DNA, the CDR3 is TGTGCCAGCAGCTCACCTACTAGCGGGAACCCATACGAGCAGTACTTC. Translated, it gives CASSSPTSGNPYEQYF. J is TRBJ2-7 and V is TRBV7-2; 10 bases line up with TRBD2. The ends lost 4 bases at V and 4 bases at J; junction bases unmatched: 10. Germline lookup yields CDR1 SGHTA and CDR2 FQGNSA. CDR3 size: 16 residues.

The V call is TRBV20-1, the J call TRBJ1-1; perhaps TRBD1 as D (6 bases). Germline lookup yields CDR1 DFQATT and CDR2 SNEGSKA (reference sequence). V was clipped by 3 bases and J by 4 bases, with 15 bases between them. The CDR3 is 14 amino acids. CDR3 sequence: CSASRALGGTEAFF. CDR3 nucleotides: TGCAGTGCTAGCAGGGCGTTAGGGGGCACTGAAGCTTTCTTT.

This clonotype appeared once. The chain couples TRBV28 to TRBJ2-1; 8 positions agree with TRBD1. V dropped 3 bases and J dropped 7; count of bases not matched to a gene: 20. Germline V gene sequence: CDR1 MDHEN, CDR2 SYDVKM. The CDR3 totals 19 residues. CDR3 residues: CASSFPSFLTRGLGNEQFF. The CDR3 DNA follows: TGTGCCAGCAGTTTCCCATCCTTCCTGACCAGGGGGCTCGGTAATGAGCAGTTCTTC.

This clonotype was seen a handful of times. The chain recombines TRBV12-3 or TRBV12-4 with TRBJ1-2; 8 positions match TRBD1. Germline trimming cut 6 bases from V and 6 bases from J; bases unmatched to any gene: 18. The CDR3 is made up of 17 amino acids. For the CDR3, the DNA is TGTGCCAGCAGCCGTAGCGAAACAGGGGGATCTCGCCATGGCTACACCTTC. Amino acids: CASSRSETGGSRHGYTF.

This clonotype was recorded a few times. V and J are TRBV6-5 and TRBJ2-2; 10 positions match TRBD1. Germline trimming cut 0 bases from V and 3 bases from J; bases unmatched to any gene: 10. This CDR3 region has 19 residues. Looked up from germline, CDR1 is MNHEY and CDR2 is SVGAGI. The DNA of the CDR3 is TGTGCCAGCAGTTACTCCAGCGATCGGGACAGGGGAGACACCGGGGAGCTGTTTTTT. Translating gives CASSYSSDRDRGDTGELFF.

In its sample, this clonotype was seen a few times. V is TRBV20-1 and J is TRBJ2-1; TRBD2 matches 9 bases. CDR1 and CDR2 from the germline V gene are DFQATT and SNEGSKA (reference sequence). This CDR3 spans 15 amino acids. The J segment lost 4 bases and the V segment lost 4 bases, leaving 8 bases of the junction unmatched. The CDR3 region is CSATLAGRRYNEQFF. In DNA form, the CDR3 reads TGCAGTGCTACCCTAGCGGGACGCCGTTACAATGAGCAGTTCTTC.

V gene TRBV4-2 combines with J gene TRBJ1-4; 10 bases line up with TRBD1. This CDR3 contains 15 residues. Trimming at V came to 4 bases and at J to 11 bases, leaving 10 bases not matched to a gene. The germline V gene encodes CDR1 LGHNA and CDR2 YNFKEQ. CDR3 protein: CASSPRGQGGYKLFF. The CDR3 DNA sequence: TGTGCCAGCAGCCCCCGTGGACAGGGGGGGTATAAACTGTTTTTT.

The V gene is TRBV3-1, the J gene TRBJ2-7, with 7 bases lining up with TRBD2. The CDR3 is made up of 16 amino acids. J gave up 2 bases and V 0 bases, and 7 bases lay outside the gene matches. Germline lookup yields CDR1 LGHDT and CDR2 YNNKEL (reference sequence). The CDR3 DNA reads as TGTGCCAGCAGCCAAGATAGTCAAGCGGGGCCCTACGAGCAGTACTTC. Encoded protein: CASSQDSQAGPYEQYF.

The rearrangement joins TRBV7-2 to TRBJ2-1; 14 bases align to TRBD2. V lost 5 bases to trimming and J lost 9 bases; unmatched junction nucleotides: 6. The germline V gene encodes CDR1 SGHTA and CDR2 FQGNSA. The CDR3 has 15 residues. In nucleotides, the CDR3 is TGTGCCAGCAGCCCGTGGACTAGCGGGAGGATTGAGCAGTTCTTC. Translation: CASSPWTSGRIEQFF.